There are a few counts of the clone carrying this T cell receptor (beta chain). The antigen remains undetermined. This specimen comes from a study of blood T cells in healthy people across ages. Whole-study findings and limits: Naive and antigen-experienced cells could not be conclusively compared, given unsorted PBMCs.

Through a sample-barcoded 5' primer and a J-beta primer mix, a second PCR was run for roughly 7 to 11 cycles. Each CDR3 protein gets one entry after TCRdb re-called the 5' RACE reads with MiXCR. The sample contains hundreds of thousands of distinct CDR3 sequences, around 50% of which appear only once. The authors extracted at least 6 micrograms of total RNA per sample. Sequenced material: blood. This receptor was identified in a woman aged 80 or over in good health.

The CDR3 nucleotides read TGTGCCAGCAGAGGCATACTAGGAATTTATGAGCAGTTCTTC. As protein: CASRGILGIYEQFF. V and J are TRBV19 and TRBJ2-1, with TRBD2 as a possible D gene (5 bases). CDR3 length: 14 amino acids. Trimming removed 9 bases from V and 8 bases from J, with 20 bases in between. The germline V gene has CDR1 LNHDA and CDR2 SQIVND (reference sequence).